This is a list of T cell receptor beta chains from one sample in a study of cytomegalovirus exposure and HLA in healthy donors. Generated by immunoSEQ multiplex PCR, the TCRdb table keeps only in-frame clones and is missing some. Of approximately 110,000 clones listed, around 79% are singletons. Sequenced sample: PBMCs. These TCRs come from a woman aged 40 to 50 in good health and CMV-seronegative. CDR3s include the opening cysteine and the closing phenylalanine or tryptophan.

CDR3aa: CASSPEGGQGREQYF; j_gene: TRBJ2-7; v_gene: TRBV13
CDR3aa: CASSPPSAGAYEQYF; j_gene: TRBJ2-7; v_gene: TRBV18
CDR3aa: CATSRDTGAPGTQHF; j_gene: TRBJ1-5; v_gene: TRBV15
CDR3aa: CASTLGQGNSPLHF; j_gene: TRBJ1-6; v_gene: TRBV28
CDR3aa: CASSSTGRGTYGYTF; j_gene: TRBJ1-2; v_gene: TRBV7-2
CDR3aa: CAWSVQQGAKDEQYF; j_gene: TRBJ2-7; v_gene: TRBV30
CDR3aa: CASSLTGLASGNTIYF; j_gene: TRBJ1-3; v_gene: TRBV7-2
CDR3aa: CAISGTGYEQYF; j_gene: TRBJ2-7; v_gene: TRBV10-3
CDR3aa: CASSLQAGGMDEQFF; j_gene: TRBJ2-1; v_gene: TRBV7-6
CDR3aa: CASSPNRGHEQYF; j_gene: TRBJ2-7; v_gene: TRBV18
CDR3aa: CASSINTGNYGYTF; j_gene: TRBJ1-2; v_gene: TRBV19
CDR3aa: CASNWGGGVDNEQFF; j_gene: TRBJ2-1; v_gene: TRBV5-1
CDR3aa: CASSLASAGAHEQYF; j_gene: TRBJ2-7; v_gene: TRBV7-8
CDR3aa: CASSLFGTTRSGANVLTF; j_gene: TRBJ2-6; v_gene: TRBV28
CDR3aa: CASSLGAGTDTQYF; j_gene: TRBJ2-3; v_gene: TRBV7-2
CDR3aa: CASSLETGEYNEQFF; j_gene: TRBJ2-1; v_gene: TRBV5-1
CDR3aa: CASSPRGSNQPQHF; j_gene: TRBJ1-5; v_gene: TRBV4-2
CDR3aa: CASSSRQGRSPLHF; j_gene: TRBJ1-6; v_gene: TRBV27
CDR3aa: CSSSGGGNEQFF; j_gene: TRBJ2-1; v_gene: TRBV29-1
CDR3aa: CASSDVLGQAEQYF; j_gene: TRBJ2-7; v_gene: TRBV2
CDR3aa: CASSYVRSGNTIYF; j_gene: TRBJ1-3; v_gene: TRBV6-6
CDR3aa: CASSSDRTGGTSGANVLTF; j_gene: TRBJ2-6; v_gene: TRBV5-4
CDR3aa: CASSLKTAPNYGYTF; j_gene: TRBJ1-2; v_gene: TRBV5-1
CDR3aa: CASSQGQGRSRYGYTF; j_gene: TRBJ1-2; v_gene: TRBV5-4
CDR3aa: CASRPDRGRQTQYF; j_gene: TRBJ2-5; v_gene: TRBV28
CDR3aa: CASSHRFQGPEQFF; j_gene: TRBJ2-1; v_gene: TRBV4-1
CDR3aa: CASSQTLRDTDYEQYF; j_gene: NA; v_gene: TRBV4-2
CDR3aa: CASSSGTYEAFF; j_gene: TRBJ1-1; v_gene: TRBV7-2
CDR3aa: CASSPSGMNQPQHF; j_gene: TRBJ1-5; v_gene: TRBV18